Each of the 21 T cell receptor beta chains below was sequenced from the same sample in a study of neurological immune-mediated disorders. TCRdb re-called the 5' RACE reads with MiXCR, one entry per CDR3 protein. The sample holds some 47,000 distinct CDR3 sequences; about 15% are singletons and the top ten take under 4.5%. The sequencing sample was made of PBMCs. Receptor source: a man between 60 and 70 years old in good health.

The J gene is TRBJ1-3, the V gene TRBV12-3 or TRBV12-4; no reliable D call. The CDR3 consists of 11 residues. The ends were cut back, 7 bases at V and 4 bases at J, with 5 bases in the middle. The CDR3 region is CASKGGNTIYF. DNA of the CDR3: TGTGCCAGCAAAGGGGGAAACACCATATATTTT.

Many counts were recorded for this clonotype. The chain joins TRBV5-1 to TRBJ1-4; D might be TRBD1 (6 bases). The germline V gene encodes CDR1 SGHRS and CDR2 YFSETQ. V was pared by 6 bases and J by 8 bases, with 17 bases between. The CDR3 covers 14 residues. The CDR3 loop is CASTPDRMGEKLFF. In nucleotides, the CDR3 is TGCGCCAGCACCCCAGACAGGATGGGGGAAAAACTGTTTTTT.

On this clonotype: Its ends do not fully match the called genes, so a read error is possible. This sequence joins TRBV7-2 and TRBJ2-7; 7 nucleotides line up with TRBD2. CDR1 and CDR2 (germline): SGHTA, FQGNSA. This CDR3 region has 14 residues. The CDR3 sequence is CANRPAGTTYEQNF. The CDR3 nucleotides are TGTGCAAACAGACCCGCCGGGACTACCTACGAGCAGAACTTC.

The V gene is TRBV5-1, the J gene TRBJ1-5; tentative D call: TRBD1 (6 bases). There are 14 residues in the CDR3. The germline CDR1 and CDR2 sequences are SGHRS and YFSETQ. Trimming removed 4 bases at V and 4 bases at J, with 12 bases between. CDR3 sequence reads: CASSPWGRNQPQHF. CDR3 DNA: TGCGCCAGCAGCCCTTGGGGGCGGAATCAGCCCCAGCATTTT.

This clonotype was recorded a few times. This chain connects TRBV27 to TRBJ1-1; D gene ambiguous. Germline CDR1 is MNHEY and CDR2 is SMNVEV (reference sequence). There are 14 residues in the CDR3. Trimming took 2 bases from V and 4 from J, leaving 11 bases between them. The CDR3 DNA is TGTGCCAGCAGTTTAAGATTGGCCAGCACTGAAGCTTTCTTT. As protein: CASSLRLASTEAFF.

This clonotype was detected many times. The rearrangement links TRBV4-1 to TRBJ2-7; the match to TRBD1 covers 8 bases. V was pared by 1 base and J by 5 bases, with 10 bases of the junction left unmatched. Germline V gene data show CDR1 as MGHRA and CDR2 as YSYEKL. The CDR3 runs to 16 residues. The CDR3 reads CASSQGSRQGLDEQYF. As DNA, the CDR3 is TGCGCCAGCAGCCAAGGTTCCCGACAGGGGCTCGACGAGCAGTACTTC.

At least ten counts were recorded for this clonotype. The CDR3 is CASSYSQMDEQYF. The CDR3 DNA is TGTGCCAGCAGTTACTCCCAGATGGACGAGCAGTACTTC. This sequence joins TRBV6-2 or TRBV6-3 and TRBJ2-7; no definite D call. This CDR3 spans 13 amino acids. Trimming took 0 bases from V and 5 from J, leaving 8 bases between them. The germline gives CDR1 MNHEY, CDR2 SVGEGT.

This clonotype was observed many times. The chain is built from TRBV6-5 and TRBJ1-6; D perhaps matches TRBD1 (5 bases). V lost 4 bases, J lost 9 bases, and 13 bases lay in between. The CDR3 contains 14 residues. Germline CDR1 and CDR2: MNHEY and SVGAGI. The CDR3 here is CASSSRAGSSPLHF. The CDR3 nucleotides read TGTGCCAGCAGTTCAAGAGCAGGGAGTTCACCCCTCCACTTT.

This clonotype occurred many times. This chain links TRBV15 with TRBJ2-5; D remains ambiguous. Germline CDR1 is LNHNV and CDR2 is YYDKDF (reference sequence). CDR3 length: 17 residues. Trimming took 5 bases from V and 5 from J, leaving 24 bases between them. In DNA form, the CDR3 reads TGTGCCACCAGCCTCCTTTATTCCGGGCGCCCCGGGGAGACCCAGTACTTC. Its translation: CATSLLYSGRPGETQYF.

This clonotype was seen many times. The genes are TRBV7-3 and TRBJ2-1, with TRBD2 matching 13 bases. Germline CDR1 is SGHTA and CDR2 is FQGTGA. This CDR3 contains 20 residues. V was pared by 4 bases and J by 5 bases, with 17 bases of the junction left unmatched. The CDR3 is CASSSLGLAGDRGRNNEQFF. The CDR3 DNA sequence: TGTGCCAGCAGCTCACTAGGACTAGCGGGAGACCGAGGGAGAAACAATGAGCAGTTCTTC.

This clonotype has ten or more counts. V is TRBV5-5 and J is TRBJ2-7, with D possibly TRBD1 on 5 matching bases. Trimming took 3 bases from V and 7 from J, leaving 20 bases between them. The V gene's germline CDR1 is SGHKS and CDR2 YYEKEE (reference sequence). The CDR3 has 15 amino acids. In nucleotides, the CDR3 is TGTGCCAGCAGCTACGGACAAGGCCCTATTGAGGAGCAGTACTTC. The encoded protein is CASSYGQGPIEEQYF. Supplemented by reference TRBV5-5 and TRBJ2-7, the full variable domain reads DAGVTQSPTHLIKTRGQQVTLRCSPISGHKSVSWYQQVLGQGPQFIFQYYEKEERGRGNFPDRFSARQFPNYSSELNVNALLLGDSALYLCASSYGQGPIEEQYFGPGTRLTVT.

The chain carries TRBV20-1 and TRBJ2-1, with D possibly matching TRBD2 (6 bases). Per the germline V gene, CDR1 is DFQATT and CDR2 is SNEGSKA (reference sequence). The CDR3 is 16 residues long. V gave up 0 bases and J gave up 6 bases, with 18 bases separating them. CDR3 DNA sequence: TGCAGTGCTAGAGATGGACTACCCTCTTCCCTCAATGAGCAGTTCTTC. The encoded protein is CSARDGLPSSLNEQFF.

This clonotype has ten or more counts. This sequence joins TRBV5-1 and TRBJ2-1; TRBD1 aligns across 9 bases. Germline values: CDR1 SGHRS, CDR2 YFSETQ. The length of the CDR3 is 13 residues. V lost 3 bases and J lost 9; bases outside the gene matches: 4. CDR3 sequence: CASSWDREGEQFF. The CDR3 coding sequence is TGCGCCAGCAGCTGGGACAGGGAGGGTGAGCAGTTCTTC.

There are many counts of this clonotype. The chain recombines TRBV7-9 with TRBJ2-5; 8 bases are a match to TRBD1. Losses at the gene ends were 4 bases for V and 7 bases for J; bases not matched to a gene: 5. Germline V gene data show CDR1 as SEHNR and CDR2 as FQNEAQ (reference sequence). The CDR3 extends over 13 amino acids. The CDR3 is CASSSGQGGTQYF. DNA for the CDR3: TGTGCCAGCAGCTCCGGACAGGGTGGGACCCAGTACTTC. Full variable domain (rest looked up from reference TRBV7-9 and TRBJ2-5): DTGVSQNPRHKITKRGQNVTFRCDPISEHNRLYWYRQTLGQGPEFLTYFQNEAQLEKSRLLSDRFSAERPKGSFSTLEIQRTEQGDSAMYLCASSSGQGGTQYFGPGTRLLVL.

This clonotype was seen at least ten times. This chain uses TRBV27 with TRBJ2-2; D perhaps matches TRBD2 (5 bases). Germline values: CDR1 MNHEY, CDR2 SMNVEV (reference sequence). V was trimmed by 6 bases and J by 2 bases, leaving 13 bases between them. This CDR3 is 15 amino acids long. Written as DNA, the CDR3 is TGTGCCAGCAGCCCTACTAGATCAAACACCGGGGAGCTGTTTTTT. It specifies CASSPTRSNTGELFF.

This clonotype occurred many times. The rearrangement joins TRBV20-1 to TRBJ2-2; the D gene is possibly TRBD1 (5 bases). Per the germline V gene, CDR1 is DFQATT and CDR2 is SNEGSKA (reference sequence). This CDR3 comprises 14 residues. The V end was cut by 3 bases, the J end by 3 bases, with 11 bases between. In DNA form, the CDR3 reads TGCAGTGCTAGCAGGGATTGGGACACCGGGGAGCTGTTTTTT. Encoded protein: CSASRDWDTGELFF.

This clonotype was seen only a few times. This rearrangement joins TRBV7-9 to TRBJ1-5; D unresolved. V was cut by 2 bases and J by 5 bases, with 4 bases left in between. The CDR3 runs to 12 residues. CDR1 is SEHNR, CDR2 FQNEAQ, per germline (reference sequence). The DNA of the CDR3 is TGTGCCAGCAGCTTAACGGATCAGCCCCAGCATTTT. It is translated as CASSLTDQPQHF.

The table lists this clonotype with many counts. This rearrangement joins TRBV18 to TRBJ2-5; 7 bases line up with TRBD1. J lost 4 bases, V lost 2 bases, and 4 bases had no gene match. The CDR3 is 14 amino acids. Germline V gene data show CDR1 as KGHSH and CDR2 as LQKENI. CDR3 in DNA: TGTGCCAGCTCACCAAAAGGGGGCGGAGAGACCCAGTACTTC. Its translation is CASSPKGGGETQYF.

This chain joins TRBV19 and TRBJ2-7; perhaps TRBD2 as D (5 bases). This CDR3 is built from 15 residues. The V end lost 2 bases, the J end lost 5 bases, and 16 bases lay between the germline ends. From germline, CDR1 is LNHDA and CDR2 SQIVND (reference sequence). This chain's CDR3 is CASSITPERGNEQYF. Here the CDR3 DNA reads TGTGCCAGTAGTATAACCCCGGAACGAGGGAACGAGCAGTACTTC.

This clonotype was counted many times. V is TRBV5-1 and J is TRBJ1-4; 8 bases are a match to TRBD1. Germline V lookup: CDR1 SGHRS, CDR2 YFSETQ. Unmatched junction bases numbered 4, after V lost 1 base and J lost 5 bases. The CDR3 totals 15 residues. The DNA for the CDR3 is TGCGCCAGCAGCTTGACGACAGGGGAGAATGAAAAACTGTTTTTT. Protein: CASSLTTGENEKLFF.

The chain has TRBV28 and TRBJ1-5, with D possibly being TRBD1 (6 bases). The CDR3 has 16 residues. The germline V gene encodes CDR1 MDHEN and CDR2 SYDVKM. The V end was cut by 2 bases, the J end by 5 bases, with 16 bases between. CDR3 bases: TGTGCCAGCAGTTTAGGGGGGGCGGGTAGGGATCAGCCCCAGCATTTT. Protein sequence: CASSLGGAGRDQPQHF.